One sample yielded the 18 T cell receptor beta chains listed below, sequenced in a study of spatial heterogeneity in lung cancer. The time point: blood at routine non-recurrence follow-up after resection. MiXCR, applied by TCRdb to the 5' RACE reads, yields one record per CDR3 protein. The sample has around 45,000 distinct CDR3 sequences, roughly 20% seen once. This specimen was PBMCs, taken at follow-up. The source of these receptors is a female donor with early-stage non-small cell lung cancer.

In this sample, this clonotype turned up many times. CDR3 DNA sequence: TGTGCCAGCAGTTATCGACAGGCCCTTGAAGCTTTCTTT. Translated, it gives CASSYRQALEAFF. The V and J genes are TRBV6-5 and TRBJ1-1; the D gene is possibly TRBD1 (6 bases). The CDR3 sequence is 13 residues long. In germline, CDR1 is MNHEY, CDR2 SVGAGI. Trimming removed 3 bases from V and 7 bases from J, with 12 bases in between.

This chain uses TRBV13 with TRBJ2-7, with D uncertain. Germline values: CDR1 PRHDT, CDR2 FYEKMQ (reference sequence). The CDR3 is made up of 11 amino acids. The V end lost 5 bases, the J end lost 3 bases, and 5 bases lay between the germline ends. CDR3 protein: CASSQNYEQYV. Here the CDR3 DNA reads TGTGCCAGCAGCCAAAACTACGAGCAGTACGTC.

This clonotype came up many times. The chain couples TRBV20-1 to TRBJ2-3; D may match TRBD1 or TRBD2 (6 bases each). This CDR3 has 15 residues. V was shortened by 6 bases and J by 5 bases, with 21 bases between the two germline ends. The germline gives CDR1 DFQATT, CDR2 SNEGSKA (reference sequence). CDR3 DNA: TGCAGTGCAAATCCCGGGGGCGGCACCGTAGATACGCAGTATTTT. As protein: CSANPGGGTVDTQYF.

This clonotype was found a few times. The rearrangement uses TRBV7-9 and TRBJ2-4, with D unresolved. The V end was cut by 4 bases, the J end by 0 bases, with 4 bases between. CDR1 SEHNR and CDR2 FQNEAQ come from the germline V gene (reference sequence). This CDR3 is 13 amino acids long. This CDR3 is CASSSEAKNIQYF. Here the CDR3 DNA reads TGTGCCAGCAGCTCAGAAGCCAAAAACATTCAGTACTTC.

This clonotype was seen repeatedly, ten times or more. CDR3 sequence reads: CASSFTYTGELFF. CDR3 DNA: TGTGCCAGCAGTTTCACATACACCGGGGAGCTGTTTTTT. The chain has TRBV27 and TRBJ2-2; D remains ambiguous. The length of the CDR3 is 13 residues. CDR1 is MNHEY and CDR2 is SMNVEV in the germline V gene (reference sequence). Trimming stripped 3 bases from V and 3 bases from J, with 5 bases between.

This clonotype was recorded many times. The J gene is TRBJ1-2, the V gene TRBV6-5; the match to TRBD1 covers 7 bases. The junction had 9 bases not matched to a gene; V was cut back by 0 bases and J by 2 bases. The CDR3 consists of 17 residues. Per the germline V gene, CDR1 is MNHEY and CDR2 is SVGAGI. For the CDR3, the DNA is TGTGCCAGCAGTTACTCCATACAGGGGTTACCCAACTATGGCTACACCTTC. Encoded protein: CASSYSIQGLPNYGYTF.

This chain links TRBV19 with TRBJ2-5; D perhaps matches TRBD2 (5 bases). The CDR3 totals 13 residues. CDR1 is LNHDA, CDR2 SQIVND, per germline (reference sequence). V was cut by 5 bases and J by 5 bases, with 12 bases left in between. The CDR3 sequence: CASSGGMSETQYF. The CDR3, as DNA: TGTGCCAGTAGTGGAGGAATGTCGGAGACCCAGTACTTC. Full variable domain (outside the CDR3, taken from reference TRBV19 and TRBJ2-5): DGGITQSPKYLFRKEGQNVTLSCEQNLNHDAMYWYRQDPGQGLRLIYYSQIVNDFQKGDIAEGYSVSREKKESFPLTVTSAQKNPTAFYLCASSGGMSETQYFGPGTRLLVL.

Regarding this clonotype: At one end, the junction sequence differs from germline, possibly due to a read error. The chain combines TRBV11-2 with TRBJ2-7; 13 bases line up with TRBD2. Germline V gene lookup returns CDR1 SGHAT and CDR2 FQNNGV. CDR3 length: 15 residues. The CDR3 here is CVSSTRTSGSYEQYF. The CDR3, as DNA: TGTGTCAGCAGCACAAGGACTAGCGGGAGCTACGAGCAGTACTTC.

Ten or more counts support this clonotype. V usage is TRBV7-9 and J usage is TRBJ2-2; D gene ambiguous. This CDR3 region has 13 residues. V was shortened by 6 bases and J by 7 bases, with 12 bases between the two germline ends. Germline values: CDR1 SEHNR, CDR2 FQNEAQ (reference sequence). The CDR3 region is CASRMTLIGELFF. Here the CDR3 DNA reads TGTGCCAGCAGAATGACTCTCATCGGGGAGCTGTTTTTT.

As concerns this clonotype: An end of the junction differs from the germline gene, which may be a read error. The chain links TRBV10-3 to TRBJ2-3; D may be TRBD1 (6 bases). The CDR3 is made up of 12 amino acids. Germline CDR1 reads ENHRY; CDR2 reads SYGVKD. This chain's CDR3 is CAITDSRDTQYF. DNA for the CDR3: TGTGCCATCACGGACAGCAGAGATACGCAGTATTTT.

This clonotype was seen more than once but under ten times. V and J are TRBV11-2 and TRBJ1-2; D is possibly TRBD1 (5 bases). V lost 6 bases to trimming and J lost 5 bases, with 19 bases between them. The CDR3 consists of 15 residues. Germline lookup yields CDR1 SGHAT and CDR2 FQNNGV. The CDR3 bases are TGTGCCAGCAGAAACCTTTTTTCGAAGGGGTATGGCTACACCTTC. Its translation: CASRNLFSKGYGYTF.

V usage is TRBV11-2 and J usage is TRBJ2-7; TRBD1 agrees at 9 bases. Germline-derived CDR1 and CDR2 are SGHAT and FQNNGV. Trimming at V came to 3 bases and at J to 5 bases, leaving 8 bases not matched to a gene. The CDR3 has 15 amino acids. The CDR3 loop is CASSFRDRVFDEQYV. The CDR3 DNA reads TGTGCCAGCAGCTTCAGGGACAGGGTATTCGACGAGCAGTACGTC.

This clonotype was counted ten times or more. The chain carries TRBV6-5 and TRBJ2-5; 10 bases map to TRBD1. The germline CDR1 and CDR2 sequences are MNHEY and SVGAGI. The CDR3 consists of 16 residues. With 3 bases clipped from V and 5 bases from J, the junction kept 9 bases outside the gene matches. The CDR3 here is CASSYYETGGLETQYF. CDR3 bases: TGTGCCAGCAGTTATTATGAGACAGGGGGCCTGGAGACCCAGTACTTC.

This clonotype was counted a few times. This chain uses TRBV29-1 with TRBJ1-4; perhaps TRBD1 as D (5 bases). CDR1 and CDR2 from the germline V gene are SQVTM and ANQGSEA. Trimming cost V 5 bases and J 7 bases, with 8 bases left between them. The CDR3 runs to 11 residues. Here the CDR3 reads CSVWGSEKLFF. The CDR3 DNA reads TGCAGCGTTTGGGGGAGTGAAAAACTGTTTTTT. The full variable domain, rest sourced from reference TRBV29-1 and TRBJ1-4, is SAVISQKPSRDICQRGTSLTIQCQVDSQVTMMFWYRQQPGQSLTLIATANQGSEATYESGFVIDKFPISRPNLTFSTLTVSNMSPEDSSIYLCSVWGSEKLFFGSGTQLSVL.

This chain uses TRBV2 with TRBJ2-6; D is unresolved. The CDR3 is 18 amino acids. Per germline, CDR1 SNHLY and CDR2 FYNNEI. The germline V and J ends were trimmed by 9 bases and 4 bases, with 25 bases remaining between them. CDR3 in amino acids: CASLTMGWGSFGANVLTF. In DNA form, the CDR3 reads TGTGCCAGTCTTACCATGGGATGGGGTTCTTTCGGGGCCAACGTCCTGACTTTC.

In its sample, this clonotype was seen many times. The CDR3 is CASSWDRSYGYTF. As DNA, the CDR3 is TGTGCCAGCAGTTGGGACCGCAGCTATGGCTACACCTTC. The chain uses TRBV12-3 or TRBV12-4 and TRBJ1-2, with D maybe TRBD1 (5 bases). The CDR3 runs to 13 residues. Trimming left V 4 bases short and J 4 bases short, with 10 bases between.

This clonotype has at least ten counts. The chain combines TRBV29-1 with TRBJ1-1; weak D call: TRBD1 (6 bases). The CDR3 sequence is 13 residues long. Germline V gene data show CDR1 as SQVTM and CDR2 as ANQGSEA. Trimming stripped 5 bases from V and 5 bases from J, with 15 bases between. In nucleotides, the CDR3 is TGCAGCGTTCATCAGGGGATCGGGACTGAAGCTTTCTTT. Translated, it gives CSVHQGIGTEAFF.

This clonotype has a handful of counts. The V and J genes are TRBV27 and TRBJ1-6; D is ambiguous. V lost 6 bases to trimming and J lost 3 bases, with 12 bases between them. The germline V gene has CDR1 MNHEY and CDR2 SMNVEV (reference sequence). The CDR3 loop spans 15 amino acids. The CDR3 DNA reads TGTGCCAGCAGCCCTCGGACGGGCTATAATTCACCCCTCCACTTT. As protein: CASSPRTGYNSPLHF.